This T cell receptor (beta chain) was captured in a study of patients and donors after allogeneic stem cell transplantation. Germline V lookup: CDR1 SGHRS, CDR2 YFSETQ. J gave up 11 bases and V 1 base, and 16 bases lay outside the gene matches. The CDR3 length is 16 residues. TCRdb re-called the RT-PCR reads with MiXCR, one entry per CDR3 protein. The sample consists of 80,000 to 90,000 distinct CDR3 sequences, around 49% of them appearing once. The sequenced material came from blood, either unsorted or a sorted T cell fraction (not recorded which). The source is a human donor who was either an allogeneic HSCT recipient or a stem cell or donor lymphocyte infusion donor (not recorded which). It is not recorded whose cells these are; they may come from a transplant donor. V usage is TRBV5-1 and J usage is TRBJ1-1; 8 bases fit TRBD1. The CDR3 sequence is CASSLSTGVTLASAFF. The CDR3 region has the DNA TGCGCCAGCAGCTTGTCGACAGGGGTAACATTGGCTTCGGCTTTCTTT.